The sequence of this T cell receptor (beta chain) was determined in a study of T cell repertoires in cytomegalovirus infection. TCRdb recomputed calls from the reads with MiXCR, one row per CDR3 protein. The sample lists about 130,000 distinct CDR3 sequences, roughly a quarter seen once, with 34% in the top ten. On this clonotype itself: The antigen remains undetermined.

The V gene lost 2 bases and the J gene lost 4 bases, with 5 bases spanning the gap. The CDR3 runs to 12 residues. Germline CDR1 ENHRY, CDR2 SYGVKD. The sequence was obtained from a human donor in good health (CMV status not recorded). Some clones in this sample may be carry-over from other donors' samples. The genes are TRBV10-3 and TRBJ2-5; D is ambiguous. The sample consisted of PBMCs, sequenced either directly or after in vitro stimulation (not recorded which). CDR3 loop: CAISEGVETQYF. The CDR3 DNA is TGTGCCATCAGTGAGGGGGTAGAGACCCAGTACTTC.